This TCR beta chain was documented in a study of radiotherapy plus CTLA-4 blockade in lung cancer (dated by TCRdb to the late 2010s). Concerning the study at large: Objective responses were observed in 18% of enrolled patients, and disease control was achieved in 31%. The research as a whole found: The strongest predictors of response were reported to be early dynamic shifts in blood T cell clones along with a rise in serum interferon-beta following radiation. After treatment with radiotherapy and ipilimumab, TCR clones that originated in tumors expanded in peripheral blood.

Library preparation employed the immunoSEQ multiplex PCR assay. Held by TCRdb, this immuneACCESS table contains in-frame sequences only and omits some clones. Under half of the omission traces to an unresolved V gene where checked; the cause of the rest is unknown. The sample table holds about 97,000 clones, of which approximately 75% were seen once. In total, the top ten clones hold roughly 2.8% of the sample. In this study, focal radiation therapy paired with CTLA-4 blockade (ipilimumab) was tested in patients who had chemo-refractory metastatic non-small-cell lung cancer. Regarding this clone: What antigen it recognizes has not been identified. No quality values exist for individual bases; no much larger clone is one base distant.

The CDR1 and CDR2 encoded by the germline V gene are SGHRS and YFSETQ. Trimming leaves V shorter by 2 bases and J shorter by 6 bases, with the junction holding 4 bases beyond the gene matches. The CDR3, cysteine through phenylalanine, is 13 amino acids long. Here the CDR3 DNA is all that survives: 39 bases in frame from base 1. The sample here was peripheral blood, taken from a patient treated with radiotherapy plus ipilimumab. Recombination connected TRBV5-1 to TRBJ1-2, and 7 junction bases match TRBD1. This receptor was taken from a human donor with non-small cell lung cancer who had a partial response to radiotherapy plus ipilimumab. Some clones in this sample may be carry-over from other donors' samples. The CDR3 here reads CASSFEGTDGYTF. DNA sequence: TGCGCCAGCAGCTTCGAGGGGACAGATGGCTACACCTTC.